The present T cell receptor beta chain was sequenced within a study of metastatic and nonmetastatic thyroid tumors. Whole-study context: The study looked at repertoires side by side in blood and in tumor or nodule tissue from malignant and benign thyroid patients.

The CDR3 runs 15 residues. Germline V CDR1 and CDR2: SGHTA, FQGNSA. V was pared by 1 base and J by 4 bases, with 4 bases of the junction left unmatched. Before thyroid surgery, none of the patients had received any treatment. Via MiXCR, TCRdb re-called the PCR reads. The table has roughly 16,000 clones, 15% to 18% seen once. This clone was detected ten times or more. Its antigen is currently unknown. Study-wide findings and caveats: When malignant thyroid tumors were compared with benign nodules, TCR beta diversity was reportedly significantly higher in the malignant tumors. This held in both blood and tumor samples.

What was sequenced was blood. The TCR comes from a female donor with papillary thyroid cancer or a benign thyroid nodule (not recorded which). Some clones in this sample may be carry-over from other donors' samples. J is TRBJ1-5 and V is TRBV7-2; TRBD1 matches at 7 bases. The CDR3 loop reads CASSLVGTANQPQHF. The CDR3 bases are TGTGCCAGCAGCTTAGTAGGGACAGCAAATCAGCCCCAGCATTTT.